The 18 T cell receptor beta chains given below trace back to one sample, sequenced in a study of blood T cell repertoires in COVID-19. Some clones are missing from TCRdb's copy, which holds only in-frame ones; the method was immunoSEQ multiplex PCR. The repertoire holds 200,000 or so clones, approximately 83% seen once, with approximately 11% in the top ten. The specimen sequenced was peripheral blood. The receptors here all came from a human donor with active or convalescent COVID-19. The donor label of this sample is uncertain.

The rearrangement links TRBV11-2 to TRBJ2-7, with a weak D call TRBD1 (5 bases). The germline CDR1 and CDR2 sequences are SGHAT and FQNNGV. The V and J ends lost 0 bases and 5 bases respectively, with 11 bases between them. The CDR3 covers 14 residues. CDR3 in DNA: TGTGCCAGCAGCTTAGACAGGGCGTCGCACGAGCAGTACTTC. Its translation: CASSLDRASHEQYF. Full variable domain (missing parts from reference TRBV11-2 and TRBJ2-7): EAGVAQSPRYKIIEKRQSVAFWCNPISGHATLYWYQQILGQGPKLLIQFQNNGVVDDSQLPKDRFSAERLKGVDSTLKIQPAKLEDSAVYLCASSLDRASHEQYFGPGTRLTVT.

The CDR3 region has the DNA TGTGCCAGCAGTTTCGCCAGGGCCCTGGAGGGCTACACCTTC. Residues: CASSFARALEGYTF. The chain recombines TRBV6-5 with TRBJ1-2; D may be TRBD1 (5 bases). V dropped 4 bases and J dropped 8 bases, with 17 bases sitting between them. This CDR3 has 14 residues. CDR1 MNHEY and CDR2 SVGAGI come from the germline V gene.

CDR3 region: CASSLLAGRNEKLFF. CDR3 sequence (DNA): TGTGCCAGCAGCTTATTAGCAGGGCGTAATGAAAAACTGTTTTTT. The J gene is TRBJ1-4, the V gene TRBV7-2; D is perhaps TRBD1 (5 bases). The CDR3 contains 15 residues. CDR1 is SGHTA and CDR2 is FQGNSA in the germline V gene. The germline V and J ends were trimmed by 2 bases and 4 bases, with 11 bases remaining between them.

The chain uses TRBV28 and TRBJ1-2, with 7 bases aligning to TRBD1. The CDR3 is 13 amino acids. V trimming: 5 bases; J trimming: 4 bases; junction bases outside the gene matches: 4. The germline V gene has CDR1 MDHEN and CDR2 SYDVKM. The CDR3 is CASSRQGGYGYTF. The CDR3 coding sequence is TGTGCCAGCAGTCGACAGGGCGGCTATGGCTACACCTTC.

The genes are TRBV6-1 and TRBJ2-7, with D perhaps TRBD2 (6 bases). V lost 2 bases and J 4 bases, leaving 21 bases between the germline ends. CDR1 is MNHNS and CDR2 is SASEGT in the germline V gene. The CDR3 has 17 amino acids. This CDR3 reads CASSERRGANLGYEQYF. The CDR3, as DNA: TGTGCCAGCAGTGAAAGGCGCGGGGCGAACTTGGGGTACGAGCAGTACTTC.

The rearrangement links TRBV11-2 to TRBJ1-1; D call uncertain. Germline assignment: CDR1 SGHAT and CDR2 FQNNGV. V was clipped by 5 bases and J by 6 bases, with 7 bases between them. The CDR3 runs 11 residues. The DNA for the CDR3 is TGTGCCAGCAGCCGGTCCCCTGAAGCTTTCTTT. This codes for CASSRSPEAFF.

The chain uses TRBV2 and TRBJ1-6, with 8 positions matching TRBD1. The CDR3 is made up of 15 amino acids. J was trimmed by 9 bases and V by 5 bases; bases with no gene match: 9. Germline V CDR1 and CDR2: SNHLY, FYNNEI. CDR3 bases: TGTGCCAGCAGTTACGACAGGGGTCAGTTTTCACCCCTCCACTTT. Translating it yields CASSYDRGQFSPLHF.

The chain uses TRBV3-1 (or the pseudogene TRBV3-2) and TRBJ2-7; D possibly corresponds to TRBD1 (6 bases). V lost 4 bases and J 3 bases, leaving 10 bases between the germline ends. Germline CDR1 is LGHDT and CDR2 is YNNKEL (reference sequence). The CDR3 totals 13 residues. CDR3 protein: CASSPGHLYEQYF. The CDR3 region has the DNA TGTGCCAGCAGCCCGGGACACCTCTACGAGCAGTACTTC.

This chain connects TRBV18 to TRBJ1-3; tentative D call: TRBD1 (5 bases). V was trimmed by 5 bases and J by 1 base, leaving 6 bases between them. Per the germline V gene, CDR1 is KGHSH and CDR2 is LQKENI. The CDR3 runs 13 residues. CDR3 nucleotide sequence: TGTGCCAGCTCAGACAGATCTGGAAACACCATATATTTT. It is translated as CASSDRSGNTIYF. Based on the CDR3 plus reference TRBV18 and TRBJ1-3, the full variable domain is NAGVMQNPRHLVRRRGQEARLRCSPMKGHSHVYWYRQLPEEGLKFMVYLQKENIIDESGMPKERFSAEFPKEGPSILRIQQVVRGDSAAYFCASSDRSGNTIYFGEGSWLTVV.

This chain links TRBV5-5 with TRBJ2-3; D not certain. CDR3 size: 15 residues. V lost 0 bases and J lost 5, with 13 bases in between. Looked up from germline, CDR1 is SGHKS and CDR2 is YYEKEE (reference sequence). CDR3 in amino acids: CASSLDLPGGDTQYF. The CDR3 bases are TGTGCCAGCAGCTTGGACTTACCGGGTGGAGATACGCAGTATTTT. Filled out from reference TRBV5-5 and TRBJ2-3, the complete variable domain reads DAGVTQSPTHLIKTRGQQVTLRCSPISGHKSVSWYQQVLGQGPQFIFQYYEKEERGRGNFPDRFSARQFPNYSSELNVNALLLGDSALYLCASSLDLPGGDTQYFGPGTRLTVL.

There are a few counts of this clone. The CDR3 protein is CSASYGRMQFF. For the CDR3, the DNA is TGCAGTGCTAGCTACGGGAGAATGCAGTTCTTC. The J gene is TRBJ2-1, the V gene TRBV20-1, with D perhaps matching TRBD2 (6 bases). The germline V gene encodes CDR1 DFQATT and CDR2 SNEGSKA (reference sequence). Trimming took off 3 bases at V and 12 bases at J, with 12 bases between the two ends. The CDR3 has 11 residues.

This clone has more than one count but fewer than ten. The chain uses TRBV18 and TRBJ1-2; TRBD1 agrees at 10 bases. The trim removed 2 bases at V and 10 bases at J, leaving 10 bases unmatched. The CDR3 runs to 15 residues. Germline CDR1 and CDR2: KGHSH and LQKENI. The CDR3, as DNA: TGTGCCAGCTCACCATCTAGGGACAGGGGACCATTCTACACCTTC. This gives the protein CASSPSRDRGPFYTF.

The J gene is TRBJ2-7, the V gene TRBV13; possible D gene TRBD1, 6 bases. Germline V lookup: CDR1 PRHDT, CDR2 FYEKMQ (reference sequence). V lost 3 bases and J 0 bases, leaving 12 bases between the germline ends. This CDR3 region has 15 residues. CDR3 sequence reads: CASSFIGDTSYEQYF. DNA of the CDR3: TGTGCCAGCAGCTTTATAGGGGACACCTCCTACGAGCAGTACTTC.

The J gene is TRBJ2-2, the V gene TRBV20-1, with a possible D match to TRBD2 (6 bases). Germline V gene lookup returns CDR1 DFQATT and CDR2 SNEGSKA (reference sequence). The CDR3 has 11 amino acids. V shed 5 bases and J shed 7 bases, with 8 bases lying between them. The CDR3 loop is CSAGRGGELFF. The CDR3 DNA follows: TGCAGTGCTGGGCGGGGCGGGGAGCTGTTTTTT.

The CDR3 DNA sequence: TGTGCCAGCAGTCCCCATACGGGCTCTGGGGCCAACGTCCTGACTTTC. It is translated as CASSPHTGSGANVLTF. This sequence joins TRBV6-6 and TRBJ2-6; D is ambiguous. Germline CDR1 and CDR2: MNHNY and SVGAGI (reference sequence). The CDR3 extends over 16 amino acids. Trimming took off 5 bases at V and 0 bases at J, with 11 bases between the two ends.

The rearrangement uses TRBV4-3 and TRBJ1-5, with 7 nucleotides matching TRBD1. V lost 1 base, J lost 7 bases, and 7 bases stayed unmatched. This CDR3 is 15 amino acids long. Germline assignment: CDR1 LGHNA and CDR2 YSLEER. The CDR3 bases are TGCGCCAGCAGCCAAGCATGGCAGGGGGACCAGCCCCAGCATTTT. Amino acid sequence: CASSQAWQGDQPQHF.

This clone came up once. The chain combines TRBV4-1 with TRBJ2-1; TRBD2 aligns across 12 bases. The germline V gene encodes CDR1 MGHRA and CDR2 YSYEKL. This CDR3 is 21 amino acids long. J was trimmed by 4 bases and V by 4 bases; bases with no gene match: 20. The CDR3 protein is CASSPIIPGAASGRAYNEQFF. DNA of the CDR3: TGCGCCAGCAGCCCTATTATCCCAGGAGCAGCTAGCGGGAGGGCGTACAATGAGCAGTTCTTC.

This clone has only one observation. The rearrangement links TRBV7-6 to TRBJ1-2; tentatively, D is TRBD1 (5 bases). CDR3 size: 13 residues. The germline V gene has CDR1 SGHVS and CDR2 FNYEAQ. The ends were cut back, 5 bases at V and 7 bases at J, with 14 bases in the middle. CDR3 in amino acids: CASSLQGFGGYTF. CDR3 DNA sequence: TGTGCCAGCAGCCTCCAGGGTTTTGGTGGCTACACCTTC.